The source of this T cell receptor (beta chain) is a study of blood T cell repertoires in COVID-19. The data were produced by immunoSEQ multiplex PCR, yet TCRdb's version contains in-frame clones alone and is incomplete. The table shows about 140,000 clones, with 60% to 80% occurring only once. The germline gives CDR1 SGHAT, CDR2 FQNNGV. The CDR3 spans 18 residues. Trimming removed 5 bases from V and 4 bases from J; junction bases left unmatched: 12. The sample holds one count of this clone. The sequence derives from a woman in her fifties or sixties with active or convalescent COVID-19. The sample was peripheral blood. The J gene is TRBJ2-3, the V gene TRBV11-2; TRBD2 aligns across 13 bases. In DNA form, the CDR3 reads TGTGCCAGCAGCCAAAGACTAGCGGGGGGAGGAAGGGCAGATACGCAGTATTTT. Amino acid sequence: CASSQRLAGGGRADTQYF.